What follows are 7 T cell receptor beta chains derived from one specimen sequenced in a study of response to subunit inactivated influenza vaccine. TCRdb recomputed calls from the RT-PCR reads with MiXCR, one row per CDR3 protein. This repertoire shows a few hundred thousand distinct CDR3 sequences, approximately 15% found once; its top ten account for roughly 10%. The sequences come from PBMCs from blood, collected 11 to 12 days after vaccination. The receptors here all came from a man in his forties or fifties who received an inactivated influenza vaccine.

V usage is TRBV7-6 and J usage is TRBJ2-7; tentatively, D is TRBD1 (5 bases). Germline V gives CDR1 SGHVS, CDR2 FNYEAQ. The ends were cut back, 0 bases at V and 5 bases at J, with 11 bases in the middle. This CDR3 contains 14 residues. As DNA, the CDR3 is TGTGCCAGCAGCTTAGCGCCCAGGGCGAACGAGCAGTACTTC. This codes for CASSLAPRANEQYF.

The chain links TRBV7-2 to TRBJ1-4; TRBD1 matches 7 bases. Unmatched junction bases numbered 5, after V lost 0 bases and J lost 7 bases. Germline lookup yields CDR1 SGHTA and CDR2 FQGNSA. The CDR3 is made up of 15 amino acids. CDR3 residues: CASSLATGKSEKLFF. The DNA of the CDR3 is TGTGCCAGCAGCTTAGCGACAGGGAAAAGTGAAAAACTGTTTTTT.

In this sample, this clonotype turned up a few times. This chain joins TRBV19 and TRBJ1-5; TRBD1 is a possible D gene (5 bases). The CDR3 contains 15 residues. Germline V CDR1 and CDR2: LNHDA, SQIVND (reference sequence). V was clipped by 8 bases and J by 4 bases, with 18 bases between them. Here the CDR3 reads CASRPLGVVNQPQHF. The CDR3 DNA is TGTGCCAGTCGTCCGCTGGGGGTAGTGAATCAGCCCCAGCATTTT.

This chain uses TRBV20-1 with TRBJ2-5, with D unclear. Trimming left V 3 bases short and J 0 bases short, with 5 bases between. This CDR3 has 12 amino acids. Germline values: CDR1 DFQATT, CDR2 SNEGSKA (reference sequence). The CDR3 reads CSASENQETQYF. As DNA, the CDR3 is TGCAGTGCTAGCGAGAACCAAGAGACCCAGTACTTC.

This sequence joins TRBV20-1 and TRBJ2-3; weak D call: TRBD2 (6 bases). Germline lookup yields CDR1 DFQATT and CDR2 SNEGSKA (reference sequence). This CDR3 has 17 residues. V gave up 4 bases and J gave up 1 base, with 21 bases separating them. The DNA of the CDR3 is TGCAGTGCTAAGACGCATCCAGAATCTAGCGGCACAGATACGCAGTATTTT. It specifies CSAKTHPESSGTDTQYF.

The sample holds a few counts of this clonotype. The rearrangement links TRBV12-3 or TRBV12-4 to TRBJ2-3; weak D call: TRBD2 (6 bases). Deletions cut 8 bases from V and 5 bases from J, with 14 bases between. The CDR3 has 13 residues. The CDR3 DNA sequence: TGTGCCAGCTCAGTGGGGGGAGGAGATACGCAGTATTTT. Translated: CASSVGGGDTQYF.

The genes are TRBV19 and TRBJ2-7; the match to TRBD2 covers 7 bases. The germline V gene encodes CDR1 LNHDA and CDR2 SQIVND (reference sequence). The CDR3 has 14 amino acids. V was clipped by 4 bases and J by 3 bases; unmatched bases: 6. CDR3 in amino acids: CASSTGLHNYEQYF. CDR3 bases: TGTGCCAGTAGTACGGGACTACACAACTACGAGCAGTACTTC.